The following is a TCR beta chain sequence with its context. Its antigen is still unknown. This entry comes from a study of response to subunit inactivated influenza vaccine. The CDR3 is 15 amino acids. The germline V gene encodes CDR1 SGHTA and CDR2 FQGNSA. Losses at the gene ends were 6 bases for V and 3 bases for J; bases not matched to a gene: 9. Whole-study findings and limits: Only a handful of new T cells, the authors suggested, are recruited with each seasonal influenza vaccination.

TCRdb reprocessed the RT-PCR reads via MiXCR and lists one record per CDR3 protein. The top ten clones hold 9.5% to 13% of a sample with hundreds of thousands of distinct CDR3 sequences, approximately 10% of them seen once. This chain joins TRBV7-2 and TRBJ2-5; 8 bases are shared with TRBD1. This sequence was found in a man in his forties or fifties who received an inactivated influenza vaccine. Specimen: PBMCs from blood, collected on the day of vaccination. DNA of the CDR3: TGTGCCAGCAGTCAAACGACAGGGGAAAAAGAGACCCAGTACTTC. Translation: CASSQTTGEKETQYF.